Presented here are 22 T cell receptor beta chains from one specimen sequenced in a study of OX40 agonist ivuxolimab in advanced cancers. The data were produced by immunoSEQ multiplex PCR, yet TCRdb's version contains in-frame clones alone and is incomplete. This sample carries 60,000 to 85,000 clones, roughly 90% of them seen once, and the ten largest clones take roughly 9%. Sample: CD4+ or CD8+ T cells sorted from blood, taken in a trial of the OX40 agonist ivuxolimab. The receptors were gathered from an adult with an advanced solid tumor such as melanoma, head and neck, liver or kidney cancer.

The chain has TRBV19 and TRBJ2-7; 11 bases line up with TRBD1. Germline CDR1 is LNHDA and CDR2 is SQIVND (reference sequence). CDR3 length equals 14 residues. The chain's CDR3 is CASSVGTGGHEQYF. For the CDR3, the DNA is TGTGCTAGCAGTGTAGGGACAGGGGGACACGAGCAGTACTTC.

This chain connects TRBV5-6 to TRBJ1-2; D uncertain. V shed 0 bases and J shed 4 bases, with 16 bases lying between them. The CDR3 has 16 amino acids. The germline CDR1 and CDR2 sequences are SGHDT and YYEEEE. The CDR3 spells CASSLAGQAIVYGYTF. The DNA of the CDR3 is TGTGCCAGCAGCTTGGCCGGGCAGGCCATAGTCTATGGCTACACCTTC.

This clone has only one observation. The chain combines TRBV19 with TRBJ2-3; tentative D call: TRBD2 (5 bases). The CDR3 extends over 17 amino acids. Germline V lookup: CDR1 LNHDA, CDR2 SQIVND (reference sequence). The V and J ends lost 2 bases and 0 bases respectively, with 15 bases between them. The DNA of the CDR3 is TGTGCCAGTAGTATAAAGGGAGTGAGAACTAGCACAGATACGCAGTATTTT. Its protein is CASSIKGVRTSTDTQYF.

V gene TRBV19 combines with J gene TRBJ2-2, with D unresolved. Germline V gene lookup returns CDR1 LNHDA and CDR2 SQIVND (reference sequence). There are 14 residues in the CDR3. Trimming pared 3 bases from V and 6 bases from J, leaving 11 bases between. This CDR3 is CASSMKGAAGELFF. In DNA, the CDR3 is TGTGCCAGTAGTATGAAAGGAGCCGCCGGGGAGCTGTTTTTT.

The V gene is TRBV13, the J gene TRBJ1-1; D gene uncertain. The CDR3 runs 16 residues. Germline V CDR1 and CDR2: PRHDT, FYEKMQ (reference sequence). Trimming shortened V by 2 bases and J by 2 bases, and 15 bases separated the two germline ends. CDR3 in amino acids: CASSLNPASINTEAFF. CDR3 sequence (DNA): TGTGCCAGCAGCTTAAACCCAGCGAGCATCAACACTGAAGCTTTCTTT.

The chain has TRBV27 and TRBJ2-7; no reliable D call. The CDR3 covers 13 residues. Deletions cut 6 bases from V and 0 bases from J, with 9 bases between. Per the germline V gene, CDR1 is MNHEY and CDR2 is SMNVEV (reference sequence). The CDR3 DNA is TGTGCCAGCAGAGACGGTCCCTCCTACGAGCAGTACTTC. Its translation is CASRDGPSYEQYF.

This chain connects TRBV7-9 to TRBJ2-7, with no clear D. V lost 2 bases, J lost 6 bases, and 17 bases lay in between. The CDR3 extends over 15 amino acids. Germline assignment: CDR1 SEHNR and CDR2 FQNEAQ (reference sequence). In DNA, the CDR3 is TGTGCCAGCAGCTTACCCAGAACCCCTACGGCCGAGCAGTACTTC. Translated, it gives CASSLPRTPTAEQYF. Variable domain in full (rest from reference TRBV7-9 and TRBJ2-7): DTGVSQNPRHKITKRGQNVTFRCDPISEHNRLYWYRQTLGQGPEFLTYFQNEAQLEKSRLLSDRFSAERPKGSFSTLEIQRTEQGDSAMYLCASSLPRTPTAEQYFGPGTRLTVT.

V usage is TRBV4-3 and J usage is TRBJ1-3; D unclear. CDR1 is LGHNA and CDR2 is YSLEER in the germline V gene. The CDR3 runs to 15 residues. The V and J ends lost 0 bases and 4 bases respectively, with 10 bases between them. CDR3 bases: TGCGCCAGCAGCCAAGATTTGGGGTCGGGAAACACCATATATTTT. This sequence encodes CASSQDLGSGNTIYF.

The genes are TRBV5-1 and TRBJ1-2; possible D gene TRBD1, 6 bases. Trimming took 0 bases from V and 0 from J, leaving 9 bases between them. This CDR3 is 15 amino acids long. Germline-derived CDR1 and CDR2 are SGHRS and YFSETQ. The CDR3 nucleotides are TGCGCCAGCAGCTTGGTCGGACAGTCTAACTATGGCTACACCTTC. The encoded protein is CASSLVGQSNYGYTF. The full variable domain, with the rest looked up from reference TRBV5-1 and TRBJ1-2, is KAGVTQTPRYLIKTRGQQVTLSCSPISGHRSVSWYQQTPGQGLQFLFEYFSETQRNKGNFPGRFSGRQFSNSRSEMNVSTLELGDSALYLCASSLVGQSNYGYTFGSGTRLTVV.

V is TRBV9 and J is TRBJ1-3, with D perhaps matching TRBD1 (5 bases). This CDR3 has 15 amino acids. Looked up from germline, CDR1 is SGDLS and CDR2 is YYNGEE. Trimming shortened V by 0 bases and J by 0 bases, and 7 bases separated the two germline ends. The CDR3 is CASSVAGTSGNTIYF. CDR3 bases: TGTGCCAGCAGCGTAGCCGGGACCTCTGGAAACACCATATATTTT. Based on the CDR3 plus reference TRBV9 and TRBJ1-3, the full variable domain is DSGVTQTPKHLITATGQRVTLRCSPRSGDLSVYWYQQSLDQGLQFLIQYYNGEERAKGNILERFSAQQFPDLHSELNLSSLELGDSALYFCASSVAGTSGNTIYFGEGSWLTVV.

The chain recombines TRBV4-1 with TRBJ1-3; D gene unclear. The length of the CDR3 is 16 residues. The ends were cut back, 4 bases at V and 0 bases at J, with 13 bases in the middle. Germline-derived CDR1 and CDR2 are MGHRA and YSYEKL. CDR3 sequence reads: CASSLSTADSGNTIYF. CDR3 coding DNA: TGCGCCAGCAGCCTGTCCACGGCTGACTCTGGAAACACCATATATTTT.

CDR3 sequence reads: CASSYSPGQGDGYTF. DNA for the CDR3: TGTGCCAGCAGTTACTCCCCCGGACAGGGGGATGGCTACACCTTC. This chain joins TRBV6-5 and TRBJ1-2; 10 nucleotides line up with TRBD1. The germline gives CDR1 MNHEY, CDR2 SVGAGI. V shed 0 bases and J 6 bases; nucleotides not matched to a gene: 4. The CDR3 length is 15 residues.

The V and J genes are TRBV27 and TRBJ1-1; 9 bases agree with TRBD1. The CDR3 totals 13 residues. Germline CDR1 MNHEY, CDR2 SMNVEV (reference sequence). Losses at the gene ends were 5 bases for V and 7 bases for J; bases not matched to a gene: 5. CDR3 loop: CASSNTGGIEAFF. CDR3 in DNA: TGTGCCAGCAGTAATACAGGGGGCATTGAAGCTTTCTTT.

The chain carries TRBV6-5 and TRBJ2-1, with TRBD1 identical over 8 bases. Germline-derived CDR1 and CDR2 are MNHEY and SVGAGI. The trim removed 5 bases at V and 5 bases at J, leaving 5 bases unmatched. This CDR3 spans 14 amino acids. In DNA, the CDR3 is TGTGCCAGCAGTACAGGGGGGAACAACAATGAGCAGTTCTTC. It yields the protein CASSTGGNNNEQFF.

This chain connects TRBV13 to TRBJ2-1; 15 bases agree with TRBD2. Germline trimming cut 5 bases from V and 0 bases from J; bases unmatched to any gene: 14. CDR3 length: 21 amino acids. Germline-derived CDR1 and CDR2 are PRHDT and FYEKMQ (reference sequence). The CDR3 is CASSPPLGLAGGSPSYNEQFF. Written as DNA, the CDR3 is TGTGCCAGCAGCCCTCCCCTCGGACTAGCGGGGGGGTCGCCCTCCTACAATGAGCAGTTCTTC.

The rearrangement joins TRBV5-6 to TRBJ1-3; the D gene is possibly TRBD1 (6 bases). CDR3 length: 16 residues. The V and J ends lost 0 bases and 4 bases respectively, with 14 bases between them. Per germline, CDR1 SGHDT and CDR2 YYEEEE. CDR3 bases: TGTGCCAGCAGCTTGGTGCGCGGGGGGCTCGGAAACACCATATATTTT. Protein product: CASSLVRGGLGNTIYF.

This chain connects TRBV19 to TRBJ2-3, with TRBD1 matching over 9 bases. The V gene's germline CDR1 is LNHDA and CDR2 SQIVND (reference sequence). This CDR3 is 15 amino acids long. J lost 5 bases, V lost 4 bases, and 7 bases had no gene match. The chain's CDR3 is CASSTGDREIDTQYF. CDR3 nucleotide sequence: TGTGCCAGTAGTACCGGGGACAGGGAGATAGATACGCAGTATTTT.

CDR3 in DNA: TGCAGCGTGACAGGGGCAGGGGGTGGCTACACCTTC. Amino acid sequence: CSVTGAGGGYTF. V is TRBV29-1 and J is TRBJ1-2; 8 nucleotides match TRBD1. The CDR3 spans 12 residues. Germline lookup yields CDR1 SQVTM and CDR2 ANQGSEA. After removal of 6 bases from V and 7 bases from J, the junction contained 7 bases not matched to a gene.

This chain connects TRBV7-7 to TRBJ2-5; possibly TRBD1 for D (6 bases). The CDR3 contains 13 residues. Germline lookup yields CDR1 SSHAT and CDR2 FNYEAQ (reference sequence). V gave up 1 base and J gave up 4 bases, with 7 bases separating them. The DNA for the CDR3 is TGTGCCAGCAGCTTAGTAGGGGGAGAGACCCAGTACTTC. Translating it yields CASSLVGGETQYF.

V and J are TRBV5-8 and TRBJ2-7, with TRBD1 matching over 7 bases. Germline CDR1 reads SGHTS; CDR2 reads YDEGEE. The CDR3 loop spans 14 amino acids. V trimming: 4 bases; J trimming: 2 bases; junction bases outside the gene matches: 6. Here the CDR3 reads CASSRGQDPYEQYF. The CDR3 nucleotides read TGTGCCAGCAGCCGTGGACAGGACCCCTACGAGCAGTACTTC.

V and J are TRBV4-3 and TRBJ2-1, with TRBD2 identical over 8 bases. The CDR3 is made up of 17 amino acids. The V and J ends lost 0 bases and 12 bases, in that order; junction bases with no gene match: 16. Germline V gene data show CDR1 as LGHNA and CDR2 as YSLEER. The CDR3 reads CASSQDWPGLAEVTQFF. The CDR3 DNA sequence: TGCGCCAGCAGCCAAGATTGGCCTGGACTAGCCGAGGTTACGCAGTTCTTC.

J is TRBJ1-1 and V is TRBV19, with 9 nucleotides matching TRBD1. Germline values: CDR1 LNHDA, CDR2 SQIVND (reference sequence). Trimming took 3 bases from V and 0 from J; bases not matched to a gene: 8. The CDR3 covers 17 residues. The CDR3 region has the DNA TGTGCCAGTAGTATCGTGGGACAGGGATACCTGAACACTGAAGCTTTCTTT. Amino acids: CASSIVGQGYLNTEAFF.